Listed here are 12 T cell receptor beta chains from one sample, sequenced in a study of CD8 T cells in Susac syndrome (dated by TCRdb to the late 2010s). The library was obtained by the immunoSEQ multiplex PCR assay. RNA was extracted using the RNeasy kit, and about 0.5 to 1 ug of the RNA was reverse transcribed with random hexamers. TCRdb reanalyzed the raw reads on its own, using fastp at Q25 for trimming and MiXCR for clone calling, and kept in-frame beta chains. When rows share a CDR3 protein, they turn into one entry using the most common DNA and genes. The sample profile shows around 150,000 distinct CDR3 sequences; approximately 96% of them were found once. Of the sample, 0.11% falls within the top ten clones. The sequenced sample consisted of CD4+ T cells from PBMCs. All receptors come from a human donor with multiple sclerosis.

In DNA form, the CDR3 reads TGCAGTGCTAGAGTAAGGGATTCACCCCTCCACTTT. This codes for CSARVRDSPLHF. V and J are TRBV20-1 and TRBJ1-6; D call uncertain. Germline CDR1 and CDR2: DFQATT and SNEGSKA (reference sequence). The CDR3 has 12 residues. Trimming removed 1 base at V and 8 bases at J, with 6 bases between.

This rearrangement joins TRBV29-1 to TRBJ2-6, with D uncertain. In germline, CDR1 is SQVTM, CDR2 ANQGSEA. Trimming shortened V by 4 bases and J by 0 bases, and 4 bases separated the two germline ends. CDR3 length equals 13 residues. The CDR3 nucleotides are TGCAGCGTTGCCTCCTCTGGGGCCAACGTCCTGACTTTC. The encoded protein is CSVASSGANVLTF.

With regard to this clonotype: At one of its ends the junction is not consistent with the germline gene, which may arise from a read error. For the CDR3, the DNA is TGCGCCAGCAGCCCGAGGACAGGGCTCTTGGATGAGCAGCTCTTC. Translation gives CASSPRTGLLDEQLF. This chain joins TRBV4-1 and TRBJ2-1; the match to TRBD1 covers 8 bases. Germline CDR1 MGHRA, CDR2 YSYEKL. CDR3 length equals 15 residues.

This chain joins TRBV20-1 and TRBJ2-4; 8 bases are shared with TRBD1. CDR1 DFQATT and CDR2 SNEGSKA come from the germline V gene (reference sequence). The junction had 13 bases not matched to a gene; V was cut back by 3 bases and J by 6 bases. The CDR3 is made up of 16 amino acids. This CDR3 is CSARRQGIILGNIQYF. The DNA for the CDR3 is TGCAGTGCTAGGAGACAGGGGATCATTCTGGGAAACATTCAGTACTTC.

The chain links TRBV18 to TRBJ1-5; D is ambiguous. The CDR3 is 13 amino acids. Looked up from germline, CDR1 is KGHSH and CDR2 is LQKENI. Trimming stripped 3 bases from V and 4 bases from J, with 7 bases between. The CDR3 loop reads CASSPAVNQPQHF. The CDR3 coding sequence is TGTGCCAGCTCACCCGCAGTAAATCAGCCCCAGCATTTT.

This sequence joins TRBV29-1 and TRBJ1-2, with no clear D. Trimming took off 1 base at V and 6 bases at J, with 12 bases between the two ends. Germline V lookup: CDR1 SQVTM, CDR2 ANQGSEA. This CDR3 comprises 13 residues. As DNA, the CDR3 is TGCAGCGTTGAAGGGAGAGGTCGTCATGGCTACACCTTC. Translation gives CSVEGRGRHGYTF.

CDR3 in amino acids: CASSPVTAYEQFF. The DNA of the CDR3 is TGTGCCAGCTCACCAGTAACAGCCTATGAGCAGTTCTTC. The V call is TRBV18, the J call TRBJ2-1; D unresolved. V was cut by 2 bases and J by 8 bases, with 10 bases left in between. Germline CDR1 reads KGHSH; CDR2 reads LQKENI. The CDR3 consists of 13 residues.

CDR3 amino acids: CAMILTDTQYF. The DNA of the CDR3 is TGTGCCATGATTTTAACAGATACGCAGTATTTT. The rearrangement joins TRBV28 to TRBJ2-3; unclear D gene. Trimming stripped 10 bases from V and 3 bases from J, with 8 bases between. Germline CDR1 and CDR2: MDHEN and SYDVKM. This CDR3 has 11 amino acids. Drawing the rest from reference TRBV28 and TRBJ2-3, the complete variable domain is DVKVTQSSRYLVKRTGEKVFLECVQDMDHENMFWYRQDPGLGLRLIYFSYDVKMKEKGDIPEGYSVSREKKERFSLILESASTNQTSMYLCAMILTDTQYFGPGTRLTVL.

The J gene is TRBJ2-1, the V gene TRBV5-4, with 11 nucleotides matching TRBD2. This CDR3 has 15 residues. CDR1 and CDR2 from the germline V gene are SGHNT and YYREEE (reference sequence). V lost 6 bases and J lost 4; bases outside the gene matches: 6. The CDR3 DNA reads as TGTGCCAGCAACCTTCCTAGCGGGGGGTACAATGAGCAGTTCTTC. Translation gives CASNLPSGGYNEQFF.

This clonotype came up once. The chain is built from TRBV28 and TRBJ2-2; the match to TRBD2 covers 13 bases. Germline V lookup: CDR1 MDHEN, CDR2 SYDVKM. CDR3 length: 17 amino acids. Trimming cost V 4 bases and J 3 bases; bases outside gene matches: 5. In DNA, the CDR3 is TGTGCCAGCAGTTCGATTGGACTAGCGGGGGACACCGGGGAGCTGTTTTTT. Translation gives CASSSIGLAGDTGELFF.

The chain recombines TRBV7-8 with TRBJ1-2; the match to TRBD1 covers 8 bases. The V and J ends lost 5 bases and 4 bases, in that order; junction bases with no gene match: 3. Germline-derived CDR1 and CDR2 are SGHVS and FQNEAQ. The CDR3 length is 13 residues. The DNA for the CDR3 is TGTGCCAGCAGCGATGGACAGGGCTATGGCTACACCTTC. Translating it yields CASSDGQGYGYTF.

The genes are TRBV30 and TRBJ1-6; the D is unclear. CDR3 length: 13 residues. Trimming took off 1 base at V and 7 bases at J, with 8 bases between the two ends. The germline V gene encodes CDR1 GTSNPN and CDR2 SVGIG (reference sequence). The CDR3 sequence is CAWSGGPNSPLHF. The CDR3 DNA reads TGTGCCTGGAGTGGAGGACCGAATTCACCCCTCCACTTT.